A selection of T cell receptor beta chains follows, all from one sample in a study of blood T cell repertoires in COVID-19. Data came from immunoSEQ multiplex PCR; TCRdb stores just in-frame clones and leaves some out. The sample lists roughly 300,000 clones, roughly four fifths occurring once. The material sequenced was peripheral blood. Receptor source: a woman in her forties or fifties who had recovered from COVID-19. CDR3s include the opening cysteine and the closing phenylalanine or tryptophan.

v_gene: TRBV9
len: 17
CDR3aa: CASSVRGTSGVPDTQYF

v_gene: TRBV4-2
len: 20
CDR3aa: CASSRSLGLAGGPGTGELFF

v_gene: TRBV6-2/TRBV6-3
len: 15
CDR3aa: CASSYPGQVNEKLFF

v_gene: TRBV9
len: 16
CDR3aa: CASSYGRGAPTDTQYF

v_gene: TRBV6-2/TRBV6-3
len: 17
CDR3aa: CASSYRGLDSTHNEQFF

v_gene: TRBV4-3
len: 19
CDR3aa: CASSQDPVAGATSTDTQYF

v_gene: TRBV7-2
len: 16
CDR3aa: CASSRKGGRDRVGYTF

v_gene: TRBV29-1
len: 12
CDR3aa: CSARATGNIQYF

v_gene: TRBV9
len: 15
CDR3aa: CASSVGTGGGEKLFF

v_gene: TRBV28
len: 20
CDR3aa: CASSPRTGFFVMTTNEKLFF

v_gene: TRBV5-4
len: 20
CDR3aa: CASSLSSGGLSKQNTGELFF

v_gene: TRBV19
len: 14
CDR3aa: CASLTSGSSAEQFF

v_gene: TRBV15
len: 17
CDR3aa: CATSRDKTGANTGELFF

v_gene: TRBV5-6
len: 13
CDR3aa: CASSPQGTTEAFF

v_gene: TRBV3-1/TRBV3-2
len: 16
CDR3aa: CASSPAHAGGQEKLFF

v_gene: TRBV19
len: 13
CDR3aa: CASQDSVGKPLHF

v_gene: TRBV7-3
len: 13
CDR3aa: CASSETTYNEQFF

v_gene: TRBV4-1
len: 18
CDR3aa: CASSLTSPTSGSAETQYF

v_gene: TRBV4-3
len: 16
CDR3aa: CASSQVLGGRADTQYF

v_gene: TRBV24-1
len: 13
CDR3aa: CATSDFFPGELFF

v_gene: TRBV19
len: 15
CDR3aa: CASTRQGATNEKLFF

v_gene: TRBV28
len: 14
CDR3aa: CASRGGLGPYEQYF

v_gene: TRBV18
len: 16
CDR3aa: CASSPQAGRNTGELFF

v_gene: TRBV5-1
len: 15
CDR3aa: CASSTRQVGSYEQYF

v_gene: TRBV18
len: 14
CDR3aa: CASSPPAGGHEQYF

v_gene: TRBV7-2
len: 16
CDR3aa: CASSLVTRGAHNEQFF

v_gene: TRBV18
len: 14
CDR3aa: CASSPGTGGEELFF

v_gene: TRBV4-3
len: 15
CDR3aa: CASSQDRAGTPKLFF

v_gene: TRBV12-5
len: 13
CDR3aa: CASALLSNNEQFF

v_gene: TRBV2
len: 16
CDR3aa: CASSSGTSGGAQTQYF

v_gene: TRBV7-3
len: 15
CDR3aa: CASSLYGSGSGELFF

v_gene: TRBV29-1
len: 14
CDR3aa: CSVGAGTGGDEQYF

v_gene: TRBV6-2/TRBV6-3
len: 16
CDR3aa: CASSYSPLQTSYEQYF

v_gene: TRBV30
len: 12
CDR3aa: CAWTGTPGGYTF

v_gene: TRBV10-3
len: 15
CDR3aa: CAISEGKDRGDGYTF

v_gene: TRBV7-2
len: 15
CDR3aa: CASNPSGYDRETQYF

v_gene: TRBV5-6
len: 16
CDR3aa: CASSLVSTGLRTPQHF

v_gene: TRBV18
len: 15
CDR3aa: CASSPSGGSYNEQFF

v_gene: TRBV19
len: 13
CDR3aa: CASSIAGINEQYF

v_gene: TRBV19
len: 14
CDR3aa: CASSIVAGNNEQFF

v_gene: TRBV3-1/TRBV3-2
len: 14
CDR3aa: CASSPSGQGSSIYF

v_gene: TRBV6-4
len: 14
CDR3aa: CASSDGQGADTQYF

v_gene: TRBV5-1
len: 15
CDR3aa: CASSWTGSGSTEAFF

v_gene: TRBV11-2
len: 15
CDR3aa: CASSAEGGVTDTQYF

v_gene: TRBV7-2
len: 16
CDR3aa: CASSAQGVRIGTEAFF

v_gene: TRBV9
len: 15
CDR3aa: CASSVRQAPGSPLHF

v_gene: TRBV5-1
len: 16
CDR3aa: CASSLVASGSYNEQFF

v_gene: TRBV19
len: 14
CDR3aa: CASSLRTGSYEQYF

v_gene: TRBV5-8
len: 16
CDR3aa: CASSGGARAGEETQYF